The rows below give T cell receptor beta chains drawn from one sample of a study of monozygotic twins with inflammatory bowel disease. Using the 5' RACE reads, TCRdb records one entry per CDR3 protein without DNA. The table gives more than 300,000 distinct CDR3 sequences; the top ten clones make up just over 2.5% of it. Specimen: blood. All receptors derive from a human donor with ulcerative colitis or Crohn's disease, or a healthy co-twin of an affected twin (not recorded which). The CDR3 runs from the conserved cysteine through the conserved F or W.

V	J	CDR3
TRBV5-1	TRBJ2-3	CASSYGLAGTDTQYF
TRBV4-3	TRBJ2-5	CASSHRVGGAETQYF
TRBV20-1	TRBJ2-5	CSAREVQLGLAGGHVMETQYF
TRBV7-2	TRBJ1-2	CASSLLNYGYTF
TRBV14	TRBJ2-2	CASSHSGLSGTGELFF
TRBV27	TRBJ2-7	CASSLEGAEQYF
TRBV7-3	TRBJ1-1	CASSKGRNTEAFF
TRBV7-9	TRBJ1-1	CASRPVGALNTEAFF
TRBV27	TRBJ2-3	CASTPGTGFGTDTQYF
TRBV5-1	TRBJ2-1	CASSSSRGAQVNEQFF
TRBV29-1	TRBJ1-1	CSAPWPTTEAFF
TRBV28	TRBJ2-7	CASSLLGGPSYEQYF
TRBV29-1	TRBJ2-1	CSVARSRGYFDEQFF
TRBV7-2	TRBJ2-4	CASSPIGKNIQYF
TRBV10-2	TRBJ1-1	CASSERRGLNTEAFF
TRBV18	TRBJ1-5	CASSPPGGARDNQPQHF
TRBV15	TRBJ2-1	CATMPGGSYNEQFF
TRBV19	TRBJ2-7	CASRPEEILSHEQYF
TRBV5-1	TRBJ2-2	CASSFAGTGELFF
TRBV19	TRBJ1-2	CASSIRGGDGYTF
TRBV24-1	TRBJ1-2	CATSDSGPGDWGLYGYTF
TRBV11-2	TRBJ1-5	CASSLLHSGSHSNQPQHF
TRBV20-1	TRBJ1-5	CSANTPWKASNQPQHF
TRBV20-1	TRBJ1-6	CSARDRGEVVRYNSPLHF
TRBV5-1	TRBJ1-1	CASSLSGGTGGTEAFF
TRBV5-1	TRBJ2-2	CASSPGDRESIGELFF
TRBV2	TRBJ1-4	CASRGQAGRDEKLFF
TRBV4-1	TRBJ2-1	CASSQAGGLYNEQFF
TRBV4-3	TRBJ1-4	CASSQEFGGESEKLFF
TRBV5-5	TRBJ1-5	CASSIGWTGQGNQPQHF
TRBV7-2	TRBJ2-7	CASSFLGAYEQYF
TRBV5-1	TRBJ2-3	CASSLRASTDTQYF
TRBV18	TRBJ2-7	CASSPGGFLSYEQYF
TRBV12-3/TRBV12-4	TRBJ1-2	CASSLRGRLGFYGYTF
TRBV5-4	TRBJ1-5	CASSVDARDSNQPQHF
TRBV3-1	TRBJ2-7	CASSQDSGRYEQYF
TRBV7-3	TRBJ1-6	CASSLERNSPLHF
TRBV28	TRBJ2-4	CASSLVNIQYF
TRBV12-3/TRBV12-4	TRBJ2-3	CASSLGASGTQYF
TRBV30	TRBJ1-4	CAWSVIDGNEKLFF
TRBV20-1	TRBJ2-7	CSASLGDHEQYF
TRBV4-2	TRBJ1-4	CASRRTRQGGEKLFF
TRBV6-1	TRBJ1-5	CASRAQVPGPQPQHF
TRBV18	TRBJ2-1	CASSPLEGTPDPQFF
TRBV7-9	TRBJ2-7	CASSLVSHEQYF
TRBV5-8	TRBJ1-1	CASKQGVTEAFF
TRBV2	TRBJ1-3	CASSPGFGNTIYF
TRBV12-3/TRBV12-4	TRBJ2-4	CASSSDGQGLAKNIQYF